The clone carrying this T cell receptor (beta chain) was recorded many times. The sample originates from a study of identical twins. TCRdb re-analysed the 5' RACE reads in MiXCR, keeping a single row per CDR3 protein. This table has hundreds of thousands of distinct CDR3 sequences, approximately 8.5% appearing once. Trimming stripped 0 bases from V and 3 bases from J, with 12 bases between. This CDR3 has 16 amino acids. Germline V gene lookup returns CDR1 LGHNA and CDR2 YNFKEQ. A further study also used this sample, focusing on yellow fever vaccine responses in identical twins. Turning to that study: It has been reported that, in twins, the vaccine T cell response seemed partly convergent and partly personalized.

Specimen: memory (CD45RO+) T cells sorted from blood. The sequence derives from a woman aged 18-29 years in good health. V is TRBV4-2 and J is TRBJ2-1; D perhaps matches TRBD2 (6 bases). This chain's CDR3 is CASSQDELAGYNEQFF. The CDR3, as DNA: TGTGCCAGCAGCCAAGATGAACTAGCAGGCTACAATGAGCAGTTCTTC.